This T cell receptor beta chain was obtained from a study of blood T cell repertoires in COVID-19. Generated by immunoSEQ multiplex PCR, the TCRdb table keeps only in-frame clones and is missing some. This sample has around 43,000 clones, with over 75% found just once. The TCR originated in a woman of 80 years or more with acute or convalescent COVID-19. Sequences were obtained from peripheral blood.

Here the CDR3 reads CASSLRQGAYEKLFF. The CDR3 DNA reads TGTGCCAGCAGTCTCCGACAGGGGGCTTATGAAAAACTGTTTTTT. The rearrangement links TRBV28 to TRBJ1-4; 10 positions agree with TRBD1. Germline loops: CDR1 MDHEN, CDR2 SYDVKM. V gave up 5 bases and J gave up 6 bases; unmatched junction bases: 6. This CDR3 has 15 residues.